These T cell receptor beta chains were read from a single sample in a study of T cell clones after liver transplantation. Method: immunoSEQ multiplex PCR; TCRdb's copy keeps in-frame clones and lacks some. The data show about 120,000 clones, with 90% seen just once and more than 0.8% held by the top ten. The material was CD4+ T cells from blood, obtained 12 months after liver transplant. These receptors were collected from a human patient who received a liver transplant. Part of the T cells may come from the graft donor. CDR3s include the opening cysteine and the closing phenylalanine or tryptophan.

CDR3 protein: CASSPRGTPNEKLFF; V gene: TRBV9
CDR3 protein: CASSPTGGTGELFF; V gene: TRBV27
CDR3 protein: CASSLHPRDVDTQYF; V gene: TRBV11-2
CDR3 protein: CASSYQAKNEKLFF; V gene: TRBV19
CDR3 protein: CASSLKANYGYTF; V gene: TRBV28
CDR3 protein: CASGPLYEQYF; V gene: TRBV12-5
CDR3 protein: CASSQAGRGSSYEQYF; V gene: TRBV4-1
CDR3 protein: CASSWDRGTGNTIYF; V gene: TRBV2
CDR3 protein: CASSLGYSEKLFF; V gene: TRBV5-4
CDR3 protein: CASSGDGSYGYTF; V gene: TRBV5-1
CDR3 protein: CASSQVGAGGAGELFF; V gene: TRBV4-2
CDR3 protein: CASSLAGAFRTQYF; V gene: TRBV7-9
CDR3 protein: CASSLLRGTQYF; V gene: TRBV5-8
CDR3 protein: CASTLGGANTGELFF; V gene: TRBV5-1
CDR3 protein: CASSLDRSGANVLTF; V gene: TRBV7-2
CDR3 protein: CASSLGVNNEKLFF; V gene: TRBV5-4
CDR3 protein: CASSTISHTVGEAFF; V gene: TRBV28
CDR3 protein: CASNVWGVTGELFF; V gene: TRBV6-5
CDR3 protein: CASRDRASLTEAFF; V gene: TRBV11-2
CDR3 protein: CASTLGTGGILSGNTIYF; V gene: TRBV7-8
CDR3 protein: CASSDRGSGNTIYF; V gene: TRBV2
CDR3 protein: CATSSIGGVEKLFF; V gene: TRBV15
CDR3 protein: CASSIGGSGANVLTF; V gene: TRBV10-2
CDR3 protein: CSVVYYNEQFF; V gene: TRBV29-1
CDR3 protein: CASSSDRRTDTQYF; V gene: TRBV6-5
CDR3 protein: CASSESRGEQFF; V gene: TRBV2
CDR3 protein: CASSLDSLNEKLFF; V gene: TRBV5-6
CDR3 protein: CSVVGWGTDTQYF; V gene: TRBV29-1
CDR3 protein: CASSWGLAGDSYNEQFF; V gene: TRBV5-1
CDR3 protein: CASSLVAGVAPNEQFF; V gene: TRBV5-6
CDR3 protein: CASSSLGGSSYNEQFF; V gene: TRBV7-2
CDR3 protein: CSVANGYEQYF; V gene: TRBV29-1
CDR3 protein: CASSPGTGIVFSNQPQHF; V gene: TRBV7-8